The 29 T cell receptor beta chains in this list originate from one sample, sequenced in a study of regulatory T cells in long-lasting Graves disease. The time point: persistent/refractory GD, antithyroid drugs over 5 years with positive TRAb. Following extraction of RNA from PBMCs, that RNA was used to make the TCR library. Researchers made TCR beta libraries by using iRepertoire HTBI primers and running Arm-PCR on CDR3 regions. MiXCR was run by TCRdb on the multiplex PCR reads, yielding one entry per CDR3 protein. The data show about 660,000 distinct CDR3 sequences, approximately 29% seen once. This material consisted of peripheral blood mononuclear cells (PBMCs), taken when the disease was refractory, from a patient treated with antithyroid drugs. All receptors come from a female donor with Graves disease.

A few counts support this clonotype. J is TRBJ1-1 and V is TRBV18, with a possible D match to TRBD1 (6 bases). V was shortened by 3 bases and J by 0 bases, with 11 bases between the two germline ends. Looked up from germline, CDR1 is KGHSH and CDR2 is LQKENI. This CDR3 region has 15 residues. The CDR3 region is CASSPRGILNTEAFF. The CDR3 coding sequence is TGTGCCAGCTCACCCAGGGGCATCTTGAACACTGAAGCTTTCTTT.

CDR3: CSVYTIQGNTEAFF. In DNA form, the CDR3 reads TGCAGCGTTTACACAATACAGGGAAACACTGAAGCTTTCTTT. This chain links TRBV29-1 with TRBJ1-1, with D perhaps matching TRBD1 (6 bases). V was pared by 5 bases and J by 2 bases, with 15 bases between. The CDR3 has 14 residues. From germline, CDR1 is SQVTM and CDR2 ANQGSEA.

The V and J genes are TRBV4-1 and TRBJ1-5; D unresolved. The CDR3 runs 15 residues. Germline V CDR1 and CDR2: MGHRA, YSYEKL. V was clipped by 0 bases and J by 1 base, with 7 bases between them. The CDR3 loop reads CASSQDWASNQPQHF. DNA for the CDR3: TGCGCCAGCAGCCAAGATTGGGCGAGCAATCAGCCCCAGCATTTT.

This clonotype was recorded at least ten times. The chain has TRBV11-2 and TRBJ2-5; 9 bases match TRBD2. CDR1 and CDR2 (germline): SGHAT, FQNNGV. With 2 bases clipped from V and 13 bases from J, the junction kept 8 bases outside the gene matches. The CDR3 has 13 amino acids. CDR3 region: CASSLRRTSASYF. CDR3 nucleotides: TGTGCCAGCAGCTTAAGGAGGACTAGCGCCTCGTACTTC.

The chain couples TRBV5-1 to TRBJ2-7, with D possibly being TRBD2 (6 bases). The V end was cut by 7 bases, the J end by 6 bases, with 14 bases between. The germline V gene has CDR1 SGHRS and CDR2 YFSETQ. This CDR3 is 12 amino acids long. The DNA of the CDR3 is TGCGCCAGCCGGGGGACCCTTGGCGAGCAGTACTTC. Protein sequence: CASRGTLGEQYF.

This chain links TRBV28 with TRBJ1-4; TRBD1 matches 8 bases. Germline V lookup: CDR1 MDHEN, CDR2 SYDVKM. The length of the CDR3 is 15 residues. Germline trimming cut 6 bases from V and 4 bases from J; bases unmatched to any gene: 7. CDR3 nucleotides: TGTGCCAGCAGCTTCTCCGACAGGGGTAATGAAAAACTGTTTTTT. This gives the protein CASSFSDRGNEKLFF.

This clonotype has at least ten counts. The CDR3 here is CASSSRDAYEQYF. CDR3 bases: TGTGCCAGCAGTTCCCGGGACGCCTACGAGCAGTACTTC. This sequence joins TRBV12-3 or TRBV12-4 and TRBJ2-7, with D possibly called TRBD1 or TRBD2 (5 bases each). There are 13 residues in the CDR3. The germline V and J ends were trimmed by 4 bases and 2 bases, with 9 bases remaining between them.

This clonotype turned up a few times. This chain connects TRBV10-3 to TRBJ1-2, with a weak D call TRBD1 (5 bases). This CDR3 contains 12 residues. Germline CDR1 and CDR2: ENHRY and SYGVKD. The ends were cut back, 11 bases at V and 4 bases at J, with 14 bases in the middle. The CDR3 region is CAVSRGTYGYTF. The CDR3 DNA reads as TGTGCCGTATCCCGGGGCACCTATGGCTACACCTTC.

The CDR3 here is CASSLTGTSKNIQYF. In nucleotides, the CDR3 is TGCGCCAGCAGCTTGACAGGGACGTCCAAAAACATTCAGTACTTC. This rearrangement joins TRBV5-1 to TRBJ2-4; TRBD1 might be the D (6 bases). V lost 1 base to trimming and J lost 2 bases, with 10 bases between them. CDR3 length: 15 amino acids. Germline loops: CDR1 SGHRS, CDR2 YFSETQ. Combining the CDR3 with reference TRBV5-1 and TRBJ2-4 gives the whole variable domain KAGVTQTPRYLIKTRGQQVTLSCSPISGHRSVSWYQQTPGQGLQFLFEYFSETQRNKGNFPGRFSGRQFSNSRSEMNVSTLELGDSALYLCASSLTGTSKNIQYFGAGTRLSVL.

A few counts support this clonotype. This chain connects TRBV29-1 to TRBJ2-4; D gene ambiguous. Germline V gene sequence: CDR1 SQVTM, CDR2 ANQGSEA. CDR3 size: 15 residues. V lost 3 bases to trimming and J lost 6 bases, with 18 bases between them. CDR3 in amino acids: CSVDGLGIPSNIQYF. The CDR3 DNA follows: TGCAGCGTTGATGGGCTGGGCATTCCTTCAAACATTCAGTACTTC. The whole variable domain, filled in from reference TRBV29-1 and TRBJ2-4, reads SAVISQKPSRDICQRGTSLTIQCQVDSQVTMMFWYRQQPGQSLTLIATANQGSEATYESGFVIDKFPISRPNLTFSTLTVSNMSPEDSSIYLCSVDGLGIPSNIQYFGAGTRLSVL.

J is TRBJ1-2 and V is TRBV30; 8 bases align to TRBD1. J lost 2 bases, V lost 0 bases, and 8 bases had no gene match. The CDR3 is made up of 16 amino acids. Germline values: CDR1 GTSNPN, CDR2 SVGIG (reference sequence). The chain's CDR3 is CAWSVLQDRVNYGYTF. In nucleotides, the CDR3 is TGTGCCTGGAGTGTACTTCAGGACAGGGTGAACTATGGCTACACCTTC.

The sample holds a few counts of this clonotype. This chain joins TRBV3-1 and TRBJ1-4; D is uncertain. This CDR3 spans 15 amino acids. V was pared by 0 bases and J by 5 bases, with 10 bases between. Germline V lookup: CDR1 LGHDT, CDR2 YNNKEL (reference sequence). The CDR3 is CASSQEGTDNEKLFF. Here the CDR3 DNA reads TGTGCCAGCAGCCAAGAAGGAACGGACAATGAAAAACTGTTTTTT.

The rearrangement uses TRBV12-3 or TRBV12-4 and TRBJ1-2; D is ambiguous. V lost 8 bases, J lost 4 bases, and 11 bases lay in between. This CDR3 region has 12 residues. Here the CDR3 DNA reads TGTGCCAGCTCCCTTCCCAGCTATGGCTACACCTTC. It encodes CASSLPSYGYTF.

This clonotype has a count of ten or more. The gene calls are TRBV10-3 and TRBJ2-5, with D unclear. The germline gives CDR1 ENHRY, CDR2 SYGVKD. V was cut by 6 bases and J by 0 bases, with 8 bases left in between. The CDR3 runs to 13 residues. The CDR3 is CAIRRRNQETQYF. The CDR3 nucleotides are TGTGCCATCAGACGGCGCAACCAAGAGACCCAGTACTTC.

The sample holds a few counts of this clonotype. The chain employs TRBV24-1 and TRBJ1-5; TRBD1 might be the D (6 bases). The CDR3 runs 16 residues. V was clipped by 4 bases and J by 6 bases, with 18 bases between them. The germline CDR1 and CDR2 sequences are KGHDR and SFDVKD. DNA of the CDR3: TGTGCCACCAGTGACCTCGAGGCCAGGGGAGGTCAGCCCCAGCATTTT. Translated, it gives CATSDLEARGGQPQHF.

The chain has TRBV5-6 and TRBJ2-4; D is unclear. Germline lookup yields CDR1 SGHDT and CDR2 YYEEEE. Trimming took off 3 bases at V and 0 bases at J, with 7 bases between the two ends. The CDR3 runs 14 residues. CDR3 sequence reads: CASSSGPAKNIQYF. CDR3 in DNA: TGTGCCAGCAGCTCGGGCCCAGCCAAAAACATTCAGTACTTC.

V usage is TRBV5-1 and J usage is TRBJ2-7; TRBD2 agrees at 11 bases. The CDR3 is made up of 15 amino acids. The V segment lost 0 bases and the J segment 7 bases; nucleotides outside the gene matches: 6. Germline V lookup: CDR1 SGHRS, CDR2 YFSETQ. CDR3 bases: TGCGCCAGCAGCTTGGATAGCGGGAGGGCGGGTGAGCAGTACTTC. It specifies CASSLDSGRAGEQYF.

This clonotype was detected a few times. The V gene is TRBV5-1, the J gene TRBJ2-2; 8 bases agree with TRBD2. CDR3 size: 14 residues. From germline, CDR1 is SGHRS and CDR2 YFSETQ. Losses at the gene ends were 6 bases for V and 2 bases for J; bases not matched to a gene: 3. The CDR3 bases are TGCGCCAGCAATAGCGGGGTTAACACCGGGGAGCTGTTTTTT. Translating gives CASNSGVNTGELFF.

The J gene is TRBJ2-7, the V gene TRBV28; D is unclear. Deletions cut 3 bases from V and 2 bases from J, with 8 bases between. The germline gives CDR1 MDHEN, CDR2 SYDVKM. There are 13 residues in the CDR3. Here the CDR3 reads CASSFGIPYEQYF. The CDR3, as DNA: TGTGCCAGCAGTTTTGGGATCCCCTACGAGCAGTACTTC.

This clonotype has more than one count but fewer than ten. V and J are TRBV12-3 or TRBV12-4 and TRBJ1-2; D is perhaps TRBD1 (6 bases). The CDR3 is 16 residues long. The V gene lost 2 bases and the J gene lost 2 bases, with 15 bases spanning the gap. The CDR3 loop is CASSLMVGRGNYGYTF. Written as DNA, the CDR3 is TGTGCCAGCAGTTTAATGGTCGGCAGGGGAAACTATGGCTACACCTTC.

This clonotype appeared a few times. This chain links TRBV12-3 or TRBV12-4 with TRBJ1-1; maybe TRBD1 (5 bases). V was trimmed by 3 bases and J by 6 bases, leaving 14 bases between them. This CDR3 spans 14 amino acids. The CDR3 DNA reads as TGTGCCAGCAGTTTTGGAGGGCCCAGGGCTGAAGCTTTCTTT. Its protein product is CASSFGGPRAEAFF.

There are many counts of this clonotype. The chain has TRBV28 and TRBJ1-1; D is undetermined. Trimming took off 4 bases at V and 10 bases at J, with 10 bases between the two ends. Germline V gene lookup returns CDR1 MDHEN and CDR2 SYDVKM. This CDR3 contains 11 residues. The CDR3 DNA reads TGTGCCAGCAGTTGGGGTTTCGGAGCTTTCTTT. This codes for CASSWGFGAFF. Full variable domain (remainder filled in from reference TRBV28 and TRBJ1-1): DVKVTQSSRYLVKRTGEKVFLECVQDMDHENMFWYRQDPGLGLRLIYFSYDVKMKEKGDIPEGYSVSREKKERFSLILESASTNQTSMYLCASSWGFGAFFGQGTRLTVV.

V gene TRBV2 combines with J gene TRBJ1-5; tentatively, D is TRBD1 (6 bases). Germline CDR1 is SNHLY and CDR2 is FYNNEI. The CDR3 has 14 residues. V was pared by 6 bases and J by 0 bases, with 9 bases between. In DNA form, the CDR3 reads TGTGCCAGCAGACGACAGGTTAGCAATCAGCCCCAGCATTTT. Protein sequence: CASRRQVSNQPQHF.

This clonotype was observed a handful of times. The V and J genes are TRBV11-2 and TRBJ2-7, with D perhaps TRBD2 (6 bases). The CDR3 has 14 residues. Germline CDR1 reads SGHAT; CDR2 reads FQNNGV. Between the trimmed V and J ends, which lost 3 bases and 0 bases, there was a span of 9 bases. The DNA for the CDR3 is TGTGCCAGCAGCTTGGAGCGGGCCTCCTACGAGCAGTACTTC. It encodes CASSLERASYEQYF.

This chain links TRBV29-1 with TRBJ2-5, with TRBD2 identical over 8 bases. The junction had 11 bases not matched to a gene; V was cut back by 4 bases and J by 1 base. CDR3 size: 16 residues. The V gene's germline CDR1 is SQVTM and CDR2 ANQGSEA. The CDR3 nucleotides are TGCAGCGTTGTAAGATTTTCGGGAGGGCCCCAAGAGACCCAGTACTTC. Residues: CSVVRFSGGPQETQYF.

This clonotype was detected only a few times. This rearrangement joins TRBV5-4 to TRBJ1-4; D might be TRBD1 (6 bases). V lost 4 bases to trimming and J lost 7 bases, with 14 bases between them. This CDR3 has 14 amino acids. The germline V gene encodes CDR1 SGHNT and CDR2 YYREEE (reference sequence). The CDR3 here is CASSAQGPGEKLFF. The CDR3 DNA is TGTGCCAGCAGCGCCCAGGGGCCGGGTGAAAAACTGTTTTTT.

J is TRBJ2-6 and V is TRBV4-1; the D is unclear. This CDR3 has 16 residues. Germline loops: CDR1 MGHRA, CDR2 YSYEKL. V lost 4 bases to trimming and J lost 4 bases, with 14 bases between them. This CDR3 reads CASSPRQNAGANVLTF. CDR3 bases: TGCGCCAGCAGCCCCCGTCAGAATGCCGGGGCCAACGTCCTGACTTTC.

This clonotype was found many times. J is TRBJ1-6 and V is TRBV27; 7 bases are a match to TRBD1. The V gene end was trimmed by 7 bases and the J gene end by 5 bases; junction bases not matched to a gene: 5. Germline CDR1 and CDR2: MNHEY and SMNVEV (reference sequence). The CDR3 loop spans 14 amino acids. DNA for the CDR3: TGTGCCAGCACTCCGGGACAGAATAATTCACCCCTCCACTTT. Its translation is CASTPGQNNSPLHF.

The chain couples TRBV6-1 to TRBJ1-5, with D hard to call. The CDR3 loop spans 13 amino acids. V lost 8 bases and J lost 9, with 17 bases in between. Germline CDR1 and CDR2: MNHNS and SASEGT. CDR3 loop: CASGLSWGRPQHF. DNA of the CDR3: TGTGCCAGCGGTCTGTCTTGGGGTCGGCCCCAGCATTTT.